This T cell receptor beta chain was profiled in a study of cytomegalovirus exposure and HLA in healthy donors. Notes on the study in general: Analyses of presence and absence presupposed an approximately uniform sequencing depth across donors. An observed cluster of highly shared sequence variants was recorded as a likely sequencing artifact. Only CMV serostatus was available as immune exposure information.

Healthy bone marrow donors made up the donor group. A note on this clone: Its antigen remains unknown.

Primers included in the PCR were 60 Vbeta and 13 Jbeta primers. Sequencing was performed with immunoSEQ multiplex PCR; in TCRdb, only in-frame clones are kept and a portion is missing. The data hold under 250,000 clones, with over 60% observed a single time. Sequencing was performed on PBMCs. The clonotype comes from a young man in good health and CMV-seronegative.

The CDR3: CASSLAGGPYEQYF. The CDR3 DNA follows: TGTGCCAGCAGCTTAGCGGGAGGGCCGTACGAGCAGTACTTC. J is TRBJ2-7 and V is TRBV7-8; 7 bases are a match to TRBD2. The CDR3 consists of 14 residues. J lost 4 bases, V lost 0 bases, and 3 bases had no gene match. Germline-derived CDR1 and CDR2 are SGHVS and FQNEAQ. Drawing the rest from reference TRBV7-8 and TRBJ2-7, the complete variable domain is GAGVSQSPRYKVAKRGQDVALRCDPISGHVSLFWYQQALGQGPEFLTYFQNEAQLDKSGLPSDRFFAERPEGSVSTLKIQRTQQEDSAVYLCASSLAGGPYEQYFGPGTRLTVT.